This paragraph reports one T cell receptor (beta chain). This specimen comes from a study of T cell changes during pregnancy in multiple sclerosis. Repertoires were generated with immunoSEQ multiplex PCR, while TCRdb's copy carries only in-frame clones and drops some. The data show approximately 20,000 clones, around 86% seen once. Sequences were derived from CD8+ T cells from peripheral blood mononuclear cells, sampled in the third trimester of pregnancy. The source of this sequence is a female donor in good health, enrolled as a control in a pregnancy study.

The CDR3 coding sequence is TGTGCCAGCAGTTTATGGGTCCCCACTAGCGGGGACGCCAATGAGCAGTTCTTC. Translated: CASSLWVPTSGDANEQFF. V usage is TRBV28 and J usage is TRBJ2-1; 10 nucleotides align to TRBD2. The ends lost 0 bases at V and 6 bases at J; junction bases unmatched: 11. Per germline, CDR1 MDHEN and CDR2 SYDVKM. The CDR3 length is 18 residues.